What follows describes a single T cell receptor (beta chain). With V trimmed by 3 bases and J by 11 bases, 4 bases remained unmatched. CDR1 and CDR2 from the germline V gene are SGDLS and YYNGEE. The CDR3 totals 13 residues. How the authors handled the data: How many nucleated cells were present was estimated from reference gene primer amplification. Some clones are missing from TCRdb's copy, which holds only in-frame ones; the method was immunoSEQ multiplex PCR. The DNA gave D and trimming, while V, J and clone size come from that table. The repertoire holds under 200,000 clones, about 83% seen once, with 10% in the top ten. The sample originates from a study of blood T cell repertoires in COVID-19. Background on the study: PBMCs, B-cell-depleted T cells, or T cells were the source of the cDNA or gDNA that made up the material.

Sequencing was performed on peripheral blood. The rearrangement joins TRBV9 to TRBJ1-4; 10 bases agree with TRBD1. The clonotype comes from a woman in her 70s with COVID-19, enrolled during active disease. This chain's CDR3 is CASSEGQGTKLFF. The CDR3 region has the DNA TGTGCCAGCAGCGAGGGACAGGGGACCAAACTGTTTTTT.